The 23 T cell receptor beta chains below all came from one sample that was sequenced in a study of molecular identifiers for immune sequencing clone quantification. TCRdb reprocessed the PCR reads via MiXCR and lists one record per CDR3 protein. The table includes about 510,000 distinct CDR3 sequences, about 21% detected once. Specimen: naive CD8+ T cells from blood, with Jurkat cell RNA spiked in. This sample's subset: FACS-sorted CD8+CD4-CCR7+CD45RA+ naive T cells. The receptors derive from a human donor in good health. Some libraries in this study had Jurkat cell RNA spiked in.

In this sample, this clonotype turned up many times. This chain uses TRBV3-1 with TRBJ2-7; D gene unclear. The V gene lost 4 bases and the J gene lost 6 bases, with 13 bases spanning the gap. Germline V gives CDR1 LGHDT, CDR2 YNNKEL (reference sequence). The CDR3 consists of 13 residues. CDR3 in DNA: TGTGCCAGCAGCCCCCCGGATAAGGGCGAGCAGTACTTC. Its translation is CASSPPDKGEQYF.

The chain links TRBV6-1 to TRBJ2-7; D might be TRBD2 (5 bases). Trimming took 4 bases from V and 4 from J, leaving 11 bases between them. The CDR3 spans 13 residues. CDR1 MNHNS and CDR2 SASEGT come from the germline V gene. The DNA for the CDR3 is TGTGCCAGCAGTGTAGCCGGGAATTACGAGCAGTACTTC. Translated: CASSVAGNYEQYF.

As regards this clonotype: A much larger clonotype is one base distant, so this may be a read error. This chain links TRBV4-3 with TRBJ1-2, with a tentative D call TRBD1 (6 bases). Germline V gene lookup returns CDR1 LGHNA and CDR2 YSLEER. The CDR3 is made up of 14 amino acids. This CDR3 is CAGSQDRTVNGYTF. The CDR3 coding sequence is TGCGCCGGCAGCCAAGATAGGACAGTAAATGGCTACACCTTC.

The table lists this clonotype with many counts. The rearrangement joins TRBV2 to TRBJ1-5, with D perhaps matching TRBD1 (5 bases). Germline CDR1 and CDR2: SNHLY and FYNNEI. Trimming took 7 bases from V and 6 from J, leaving 16 bases between them. The CDR3 contains 14 residues. The CDR3 sequence: CASNDRDFVQPQHF. The CDR3 DNA reads as TGTGCCAGCAATGACCGGGACTTTGTTCAGCCCCAGCATTTT.

This clonotype was counted many times. This chain connects TRBV30 to TRBJ1-5; D is ambiguous. Germline loops: CDR1 GTSNPN, CDR2 SVGIG (reference sequence). V lost 0 bases and J lost 6, with 12 bases in between. The CDR3 spans 14 residues. The DNA for the CDR3 is TGTGCCTGGAGTGTACTTGGGGATAGTCAGCCCCAGCATTTT. Translation gives CAWSVLGDSQPQHF.

CDR3 region: CATSDNTDTQYF. CDR3 coding DNA: TGTGCCACCAGTGACAACACAGATACGCAGTATTTT. The chain recombines TRBV24-1 with TRBJ2-3; D gene uncertain. Trimming stripped 4 bases from V and 2 bases from J, with 3 bases between. The germline gives CDR1 KGHDR, CDR2 SFDVKD. The CDR3 covers 12 residues.

This chain joins TRBV3-1 and TRBJ2-7, with D tentatively TRBD2 (6 bases). V was pared by 1 base and J by 3 bases, with 16 bases between. CDR3 length: 16 residues. Germline values: CDR1 LGHDT, CDR2 YNNKEL (reference sequence). CDR3: CASSQGGLGGYYEQYF. CDR3 in DNA: TGTGCCAGCAGCCAAGGCGGTCTGGGGGGATACTACGAGCAGTACTTC.

This clonotype was recorded at least ten times. The chain has TRBV7-9 and TRBJ2-7; D remains unclear. Germline V gene sequence: CDR1 SEHNR, CDR2 FQNEAQ (reference sequence). This CDR3 comprises 12 residues. The germline V and J ends were trimmed by 3 bases and 2 bases, with 5 bases remaining between them. CDR3 sequence reads: CASSFRPYEQYF. For the CDR3, the DNA is TGTGCCAGCAGCTTCAGGCCCTACGAGCAGTACTTC.

Concerning this clonotype: The junction departs from the called germline gene at one end, perhaps through a read error. The rearrangement joins TRBV4-3 to TRBJ1-4; no clear D. CDR1 LGHNA and CDR2 YSLEER come from the germline V gene. The CDR3 has 16 residues. The CDR3 here is CASSQEGLTANETLFF. The CDR3 DNA reads TGCGCCAGCAGCCAAGAAGGCTTAACAGCGAATGAAACACTGTTTTTT.

Ten or more counts support this clonotype. The chain has TRBV7-9 and TRBJ2-7, with D tentatively TRBD2 (6 bases). This CDR3 region has 14 residues. Trimming took off 5 bases at V and 2 bases at J, with 13 bases between the two ends. The germline V gene has CDR1 SEHNR and CDR2 FQNEAQ (reference sequence). CDR3 amino acids: CASSPQERAYEQYF. CDR3 bases: TGTGCCAGCAGCCCGCAGGAGCGGGCCTACGAGCAGTACTTC.

This clonotype was seen a few times. The chain couples TRBV11-2 to TRBJ2-7, with 12 positions matching TRBD2. With V trimmed by 4 bases and J by 0 bases, 4 bases remained unmatched. CDR3 length: 16 amino acids. The germline V gene encodes CDR1 SGHAT and CDR2 FQNNGV. In DNA, the CDR3 is TGTGCCAGCAGCTCCCTGACTAGCGGGGGCTCCTACGAGCAGTACTTC. Translated: CASSSLTSGGSYEQYF.

In its sample, this clonotype was seen many times. The V and J genes are TRBV10-3 and TRBJ2-7; 9 positions agree with TRBD1. This CDR3 is 14 amino acids long. V lost 0 bases, J lost 4 bases, and 1 base stayed unmatched. CDR1 is ENHRY and CDR2 is SYGVKD in the germline V gene. The CDR3 region is CAISESGTGYEQYF. CDR3 coding DNA: TGTGCCATCAGTGAGTCGGGGACAGGGTACGAGCAGTACTTC.

With respect to this clonotype: A read error may produce the germline difference seen at one junction end. The genes are TRBV7-2 and TRBJ2-5; possibly TRBD1 or TRBD2 for D (5 bases each). The CDR3 has 16 residues. Germline V gene data show CDR1 as SGHTA and CDR2 as FQGNSA. CDR3 region: CASSSVSGHYQETQHF. In DNA form, the CDR3 reads TGTGCCAGCAGCTCAGTTTCGGGGCATTACCAAGAGACCCAGCACTTC.

This clonotype was counted at least ten times. The chain employs TRBV7-9 and TRBJ2-1; D is uncertain. Between the trimmed V and J ends, which lost 5 bases and 5 bases, there was a span of 10 bases. There are 13 residues in the CDR3. In germline, CDR1 is SEHNR, CDR2 FQNEAQ (reference sequence). The CDR3 here is CASSGSIHNEQFF. The CDR3 coding sequence is TGTGCCAGCAGCGGATCGATTCACAATGAGCAGTTCTTC.

This chain links TRBV7-9 with TRBJ2-7; TRBD1 is a possible D gene (7 bases). The CDR3 runs to 16 residues. V gave up 3 bases and J gave up 1 base, with 16 bases separating them. Germline CDR1 SEHNR, CDR2 FQNEAQ (reference sequence). CDR3 in DNA: TGTGCCAGCAGCTTTGAACCTCAGGGGGGTTCCTACGAGCAGTACTTC. This translates into CASSFEPQGGSYEQYF. Drawing the rest from reference TRBV7-9 and TRBJ2-7, the complete variable domain is DTGVSQNPRHKITKRGQNVTFRCDPISEHNRLYWYRQTLGQGPEFLTYFQNEAQLEKSRLLSDRFSAERPKGSFSTLEIQRTEQGDSAMYLCASSFEPQGGSYEQYFGPGTRLTVT.

This clonotype has only a few counts. The chain carries TRBV2 and TRBJ2-7, with D perhaps matching TRBD1 (6 bases). Per the germline V gene, CDR1 is SNHLY and CDR2 is FYNNEI. The CDR3 is 15 amino acids. With 8 bases removed from V and 0 bases from J, the gap between germline ends came to 17 bases. CDR3 region: CASQEDSDYSYEQYF. CDR3 in DNA: TGTGCCAGCCAAGAGGACAGCGATTACTCCTACGAGCAGTACTTC. Full variable domain (rest looked up from reference TRBV2 and TRBJ2-7): EPEVTQTPSHQVTQMGQEVILRCVPISNHLYFYWYRQILGQKVEFLVSFYNNEISEKSEIFDDQFSVERPDGSNFTLKIRSTKLEDSAMYFCASQEDSDYSYEQYFGPGTRLTVT.

The V and J genes are TRBV12-3 or TRBV12-4 and TRBJ1-4; D is perhaps TRBD1 (5 bases). The CDR3 is made up of 17 amino acids. V lost 7 bases and J lost 5, with 23 bases in between. As DNA, the CDR3 is TGTGCCAGCACCTTCATAACCCTGGGGCAGAGAAATGAAAAACTGTTTTTT. It codes for CASTFITLGQRNEKLFF.

This clonotype has ten or more counts. This chain joins TRBV4-1 and TRBJ2-5; possible D gene TRBD1, 6 bases. This CDR3 is 15 amino acids long. Trimming pared 0 bases from V and 1 base from J, leaving 9 bases between. Germline CDR1 reads MGHRA; CDR2 reads YSYEKL. The CDR3 reads CASSQERTAQETQYF. In nucleotides, the CDR3 is TGCGCCAGCAGCCAAGAGAGGACAGCCCAAGAGACCCAGTACTTC.

There are a few counts of this clonotype. The genes are TRBV20-1 and TRBJ1-1; 7 nucleotides align to TRBD1. The CDR3 is made up of 15 amino acids. Germline CDR1 reads DFQATT; CDR2 reads SNEGSKA (reference sequence). V dropped 1 base and J dropped 5; count of bases not matched to a gene: 10. CDR3 loop: CSARGGGQGVTEAFF. DNA of the CDR3: TGCAGTGCTAGAGGTGGAGGGCAGGGGGTGACTGAAGCTTTCTTT.

The V and J genes are TRBV12-3 or TRBV12-4 and TRBJ2-2, with 11 positions matching TRBD2. This CDR3 comprises 19 residues. After removal of 5 bases from V and 3 bases from J, the junction contained 14 bases not matched to a gene. The CDR3 loop is CASSPALLAGGRDTGELFF. CDR3 in DNA: TGTGCCAGCAGTCCGGCCCTCCTAGCGGGGGGACGGGACACCGGGGAGCTGTTTTTT.

As for this clonotype: The junction and the germline gene differ at one end; a read error may be behind it. The chain joins TRBV4-1 to TRBJ1-2; a weak D match, TRBD1 (5 bases). The CDR3 sequence is 14 residues long. Per germline, CDR1 MGHRA and CDR2 YSYEKL. CDR3 nucleotides: TGCGCCAGCAATACACCGGGGGGAAACTGTGGCTACACCTTC. Translating gives CASNTPGGNCGYTF.

V usage is TRBV7-9 and J usage is TRBJ1-4; no definite D call. With 5 bases removed from V and 0 bases from J, the gap between germline ends came to 10 bases. Looked up from germline, CDR1 is SEHNR and CDR2 is FQNEAQ (reference sequence). CDR3 length: 15 amino acids. The CDR3 here is CASSPGDTTNEKLFF. The DNA of the CDR3 is TGTGCCAGCAGCCCCGGAGATACAACTAATGAAAAACTGTTTTTT.

This clonotype was seen many times. V is TRBV21-1 and J is TRBJ2-4. TRBV21-1 is a pseudogene segment. This CDR3 contains 15 residues. The CDR3 protein is CASSFRTSHQNIQYF. The CDR3 DNA sequence: TGTGCCAGCAGCTTTCGGACTAGTCACCAAAACATTCAGTACTTC.